The 18 T cell receptor beta chains in this list originate from one sample, sequenced in a study of control samples from healthy donors and cancer patients. The protocol was immunoSEQ multiplex PCR, while the TCRdb copy is restricted to in-frame clones and leaves out a portion. The sample lists roughly 180,000 clones; just under 95% were seen once. Material for sequencing was blood. These receptor sequences come from a woman between 55 and 75 years old in good health.

This clone appeared a single time. The chain is built from TRBV11-2 and TRBJ2-7, with a weak D call TRBD2 (6 bases). Germline CDR1 reads SGHAT; CDR2 reads FQNNGV. This CDR3 region has 11 residues. The V and J ends lost 1 base and 12 bases respectively, with 10 bases between them. The CDR3 DNA reads as TGTGCCAGCAGCTTAGTAGCGGCCTGGTACTTC. It codes for CASSLVAAWYF. Complete variable domain (other parts from reference TRBV11-2 and TRBJ2-7): EAGVAQSPRYKIIEKRQSVAFWCNPISGHATLYWYQQILGQGPKLLIQFQNNGVVDDSQLPKDRFSAERLKGVDSTLKIQPAKLEDSAVYLCASSLVAAWYFGPGTRLTVT.

V is TRBV9 and J is TRBJ2-2; no clear D gene. This CDR3 spans 14 amino acids. CDR1 and CDR2 (germline): SGDLS, YYNGEE. V was trimmed by 8 bases and J by 2 bases, leaving 13 bases between them. The CDR3 DNA sequence: TGTGCCAGTATGACGGGCTCCAACACCGGGGAGCTGTTTTTT. Translated: CASMTGSNTGELFF.

The chain combines TRBV7-2 with TRBJ1-5; D gene unclear. CDR1 is SGHTA and CDR2 is FQGNSA in the germline V gene. CDR3 length: 13 amino acids. V shed 5 bases and J shed 4 bases, with 9 bases lying between them. The CDR3 loop is CASSQDGNQPQHF. The CDR3, as DNA: TGTGCCAGCAGCCAGGACGGGAATCAGCCCCAGCATTTT.

The genes are TRBV6-5 and TRBJ1-2; 7 nucleotides agree with TRBD1. J was trimmed by 3 bases and V by 0 bases; bases with no gene match: 4. There are 15 residues in the CDR3. Germline CDR1 MNHEY, CDR2 SVGAGI. DNA of the CDR3: TGTGCCAGCAGTTACTCCAAAGGGACAGACTATGGCTACACCTTC. Protein sequence: CASSYSKGTDYGYTF.

The chain joins TRBV24-1 to TRBJ1-4; maybe TRBD1 (6 bases). The CDR3 runs to 15 residues. V was pared by 4 bases and J by 4 bases, with 12 bases between. Germline V gives CDR1 KGHDR, CDR2 SFDVKD. Written as DNA, the CDR3 is TGTGCCACCAGTGACTGGACAGTTTTTAATGAAAAACTGTTTTTT. Its translation is CATSDWTVFNEKLFF.

This chain connects TRBV3-1 (or the pseudogene TRBV3-2) to TRBJ1-5; D gene uncertain. Germline V lookup: CDR1 LGHDT, CDR2 YNNKEL (reference sequence). V was shortened by 4 bases and J by 5 bases, with 9 bases between the two germline ends. There are 13 residues in the CDR3. CDR3: CASSPTIDQPQHF. The CDR3 bases are TGTGCCAGCAGCCCAACTATCGATCAGCCCCAGCATTTT.

In DNA form, the CDR3 reads TGTGCCAGCAGCTTGGGGGTGCACTCCTACAATGAGCAGTTCTTC. It is translated as CASSLGVHSYNEQFF. V usage is TRBV7-2 and J usage is TRBJ2-1, with D possibly being TRBD1 or TRBD2 (5 bases each). The CDR3 has 15 amino acids. V was shortened by 3 bases and J by 0 bases, with 9 bases between the two germline ends. CDR1 is SGHTA and CDR2 is FQGNSA in the germline V gene.

This sequence joins TRBV4-1 and TRBJ1-2; D is ambiguous. The germline gives CDR1 MGHRA, CDR2 YSYEKL. The CDR3 is 16 residues long. Trimming left V 8 bases short and J 6 bases short, with 25 bases between. CDR3 bases: TGCGCCAGCGGAGAAGCGGGGTCCGGTAAGAACCATGGCTACACCTTC. Residues: CASGEAGSGKNHGYTF.

The genes are TRBV7-2 and TRBJ1-5, with TRBD1 as a possible D gene (6 bases). The germline V gene encodes CDR1 SGHTA and CDR2 FQGNSA. Trimming took off 5 bases at V and 2 bases at J, with 10 bases between the two ends. The CDR3 is 14 amino acids. CDR3 residues: CASSNRQGNQPQHF. In nucleotides, the CDR3 is TGTGCCAGCAGCAATAGACAGGGCAATCAGCCCCAGCATTTT. Full variable domain (remainder filled in from reference TRBV7-2 and TRBJ1-5): GAGVSQSPSNKVTEKGKDVELRCDPISGHTALYWYRQSLGQGLEFLIYFQGNSAPDKSGLPSDRFSAERTGGSVSTLTIQRTQQEDSAVYLCASSNRQGNQPQHFGDGTRLSIL.

This chain connects TRBV4-2 to TRBJ2-7, with TRBD1 matching 8 bases. Germline V CDR1 and CDR2: LGHNA, YNFKEQ. V lost 4 bases to trimming and J lost 3 bases; unmatched junction nucleotides: 2. This CDR3 has 13 residues. The CDR3 sequence is CASSRDRNYEQYF. The CDR3 DNA is TGTGCCAGCAGCCGGGACAGGAACTACGAGCAGTACTTC.

This clone showed up just once. The chain couples TRBV2 to TRBJ1-1; no clear D gene. CDR3 length: 14 amino acids. CDR1 and CDR2 from the germline V gene are SNHLY and FYNNEI. V lost 3 bases and J 0 bases, leaving 8 bases between the germline ends. CDR3 in DNA: TGTGCCAGCAGTGATAGTCCACTGAACACTGAAGCTTTCTTT. Its protein is CASSDSPLNTEAFF.

The table lists this clone with a count of one. The rearrangement joins TRBV9 to TRBJ2-7; D assignment may be TRBD1 or TRBD2 (5 bases each). This CDR3 contains 14 residues. CDR1 is SGDLS, CDR2 YYNGEE, per germline. V was shortened by 2 bases and J by 3 bases, with 12 bases between the two germline ends. This CDR3 reads CASSVGPGYYEQYF. CDR3 DNA: TGTGCCAGCAGCGTGGGACCAGGCTACTACGAGCAGTACTTC.

The rearrangement uses TRBV29-1 and TRBJ2-3; TRBD2 matches 8 bases. The length of the CDR3 is 14 residues. Trimming cost V 3 bases and J 6 bases; bases outside gene matches: 8. Per the germline V gene, CDR1 is SQVTM and CDR2 is ANQGSEA. The CDR3 sequence: CSVEAGGPPDTQYF. The DNA for the CDR3 is TGCAGCGTTGAGGCGGGGGGCCCCCCCGATACGCAGTATTTT.

This chain connects TRBV4-3 to TRBJ2-7; D not certain. This CDR3 is 16 amino acids long. Germline CDR1 LGHNA, CDR2 YSLEER. V lost 0 bases to trimming and J lost 0 bases, with 12 bases between them. The DNA of the CDR3 is TGCGCCAGCAGCCAAGAAGGACCACCGAGCTCCTACGAGCAGTACTTC. Translation gives CASSQEGPPSSYEQYF.

The chain is built from TRBV7-9 and TRBJ2-3, with D possibly TRBD2 on 6 matching bases. V lost 5 bases, J lost 4 bases, and 7 bases lay in between. CDR1 is SEHNR and CDR2 is FQNEAQ in the germline V gene (reference sequence). The CDR3 is 12 amino acids. CDR3 protein: CASSASADTQYF. The CDR3 DNA reads TGTGCCAGCAGCGCTAGCGCAGATACGCAGTATTTT.

The CDR3 region is CASSRSIRENTEAFF. CDR3 nucleotides: TGCGCCAGCAGCCGGAGCATCCGGGAGAACACTGAAGCTTTCTTT. The chain recombines TRBV5-1 with TRBJ1-1; D unclear. V shed 4 bases and J shed 1 base, with 14 bases lying between them. Germline assignment: CDR1 SGHRS and CDR2 YFSETQ. This CDR3 spans 15 amino acids.

This chain uses TRBV6-5 with TRBJ2-1; unclear D gene. The CDR3 extends over 12 amino acids. Germline V gives CDR1 MNHEY, CDR2 SVGAGI. The ends were cut back, 6 bases at V and 3 bases at J, with 6 bases in the middle. CDR3 DNA: TGTGCCAGCAGAACAGACTACAATGAGCAGTTCTTC. Translating it yields CASRTDYNEQFF.

This clone showed up just once. The chain links TRBV5-1 to TRBJ2-5; 7 bases line up with TRBD2. Trimming removed 3 bases from V and 5 bases from J; junction bases left unmatched: 7. CDR3 size: 14 residues. Germline CDR1 and CDR2: SGHRS and YFSETQ. CDR3 protein: CASSWGGGRETQYF. The DNA for the CDR3 is TGCGCCAGCAGCTGGGGCGGGGGAAGGGAGACCCAGTACTTC.